One and the same sample provided the 26 T cell receptor beta chains below, sequenced in a study of T cells in Graves' hyperthyroidism and ophthalmopathy. From RNA transcripts, TCR beta CDR3 regions were amplified. Primed by the HTBI set, a first-round RT-PCR was run on the TCR CDR3. TCRdb re-analysed the multiplex PCR reads in MiXCR, keeping a single row per CDR3 protein. Of 530,000 or so distinct CDR3 sequences listed, 17% are singletons. The sample taken for sequencing was blood. The receptors derive from a woman aged 18-29 years with Graves' ophthalmopathy.

This rearrangement joins TRBV5-1 to TRBJ2-7; possible D gene TRBD2, 5 bases. V lost 0 bases and J 1 base, leaving 11 bases between the germline ends. The CDR3 is made up of 15 amino acids. Germline values: CDR1 SGHRS, CDR2 YFSETQ. The CDR3 sequence is CASSLGWERSYEQYF. In DNA form, the CDR3 reads TGCGCCAGCAGCTTGGGGTGGGAGCGTTCCTACGAGCAGTACTTC.

The chain couples TRBV27 to TRBJ1-2; 8 bases are a match to TRBD1. Germline V lookup: CDR1 MNHEY, CDR2 SMNVEV (reference sequence). V lost 3 bases to trimming and J lost 7 bases; unmatched junction nucleotides: 4. The CDR3 consists of 13 residues. CDR3 sequence: CASSFQGAIGYTF. In DNA form, the CDR3 reads TGTGCCAGCAGTTTCCAGGGGGCGATTGGCTACACCTTC.

This clonotype turned up a few times. The CDR3 loop is CASSREPQGVETQYF. The DNA of the CDR3 is TGTGCCAGCAGCCGGGAACCTCAGGGCGTGGAGACCCAGTACTTC. The J gene is TRBJ2-5, the V gene TRBV5-8; D possibly matches TRBD1 or TRBD2 (5 bases each). The CDR3 is 15 residues long. V was clipped by 4 bases and J by 5 bases, with 18 bases between them. In germline, CDR1 is SGHTS, CDR2 YDEGEE.

Notes on this clonotype: Its ends do not fully match the called genes, so a read error is possible. The rearrangement links TRBV7-9 to TRBJ2-2; tentatively, D is TRBD2 (5 bases). Germline CDR1 reads SEHNR; CDR2 reads FQNEAQ (reference sequence). CDR3 size: 14 residues. CDR3 loop: CASSYFSVTGELLF. CDR3 sequence (DNA): TGTGCCAGCAGCTACTTTAGCGTGACCGGGGAGCTGCTTTTT.

This clonotype was seen at least ten times. The chain combines TRBV20-1 with TRBJ1-1; 7 bases map to TRBD1. Germline lookup yields CDR1 DFQATT and CDR2 SNEGSKA (reference sequence). The CDR3 spans 13 residues. V lost 2 bases to trimming and J lost 4 bases; unmatched junction nucleotides: 4. CDR3 protein: CSARTPGGTEAFF. The CDR3 region has the DNA TGCAGTGCTAGAACCCCAGGGGGCACTGAAGCTTTCTTT.

This clonotype was seen repeatedly, ten times or more. The chain is built from TRBV7-8 and TRBJ2-2, with no clear D. Germline V gives CDR1 SGHVS, CDR2 FQNEAQ. V lost 1 base and J 3 bases, leaving 6 bases between the germline ends. CDR3 length: 14 amino acids. This CDR3 reads CASSLVEDTGELFF. The CDR3 region has the DNA TGTGCCAGCAGCTTAGTCGAGGACACCGGGGAGCTGTTTTTT.

This clonotype was seen only once. The chain is built from TRBV7-2 and TRBJ1-3; D is undetermined. V was cut by 2 bases and J by 0 bases, with 8 bases left in between. The length of the CDR3 is 15 residues. Germline-derived CDR1 and CDR2 are SGHTA and FQGNSA. The CDR3 bases are TGTGCCAGCAGCTTATGGCTGAGCTCTGGAAACACCATATATTTT. Encoded protein: CASSLWLSSGNTIYF.

The sample holds many counts of this clonotype. The CDR3, as DNA: TGTGCCAGCAGCCAGGCACCGACAGGGGGCTTAGAGACCCAGTACTTC. Amino acids: CASSQAPTGGLETQYF. V gene TRBV7-2 combines with J gene TRBJ2-5; TRBD1 matches 10 bases. The CDR3 runs to 16 residues. V lost 5 bases, J lost 4 bases, and 10 bases stayed unmatched. Germline V gene lookup returns CDR1 SGHTA and CDR2 FQGNSA.

This clonotype was found many times. This chain joins TRBV30 and TRBJ2-7, with 8 bases aligning to TRBD2. Germline CDR1 is GTSNPN and CDR2 is SVGIG (reference sequence). Trimming removed 6 bases from V and 3 bases from J; junction bases left unmatched: 4. CDR3 length: 12 residues. CDR3 loop: CACRGGIYEQYF. CDR3 coding DNA: TGTGCCTGCCGGGGGGGAATCTACGAGCAGTACTTC.

This clonotype has a count of ten or more. The V call is TRBV12-3 or TRBV12-4, the J call TRBJ2-3; D remains unclear. The germline V and J ends were trimmed by 1 base and 6 bases, with 5 bases remaining between them. This CDR3 contains 12 residues. The CDR3 is CASSLVLDTQYF. In DNA form, the CDR3 reads TGTGCCAGCAGTTTAGTGCTGGATACGCAGTATTTT.

This clonotype was observed at least ten times. The V gene is TRBV11-1, the J gene TRBJ2-1, with D possibly TRBD2 on 5 matching bases. Germline V CDR1 and CDR2: SGHAT, FQDESV (reference sequence). The CDR3 sequence is 18 residues long. V dropped 3 bases and J dropped 4 bases, with 22 bases sitting between them. The CDR3 coding sequence is TGTGCCAGCAGCTTTCCGGGAAAATATTCCGGATTTTACAATGAGCAGTTCTTC. It is translated as CASSFPGKYSGFYNEQFF.

This chain joins TRBV20-1 and TRBJ2-7, with D tentatively TRBD1 or TRBD2 (5 bases each). The germline V gene encodes CDR1 DFQATT and CDR2 SNEGSKA (reference sequence). Deletions cut 7 bases from V and 5 bases from J, with 15 bases between. This CDR3 spans 12 amino acids. The CDR3 bases are TGCAGTGGAGGGGCGCAGGTCGACGAGCAGTACTTC. Its protein is CSGGAQVDEQYF.

This clonotype was counted ten times or more. This chain links TRBV7-8 with TRBJ2-7; D is ambiguous. Deletions cut 2 bases from V and 6 bases from J, with 8 bases between. The CDR3 is 12 amino acids. CDR1 and CDR2 (germline): SGHVS, FQNEAQ. The chain's CDR3 is CASSLSRTEQYF. The CDR3 bases are TGTGCCAGCAGCTTATCCAGGACCGAGCAGTACTTC.

This clonotype was observed many times. The chain recombines TRBV5-1 with TRBJ1-3, with D hard to call. Germline CDR1 and CDR2: SGHRS and YFSETQ. Trimming stripped 4 bases from V and 4 bases from J, with 6 bases between. The CDR3 sequence is 12 residues long. The CDR3 region is CASSPEGNTIYF. CDR3 nucleotide sequence: TGCGCCAGCAGCCCCGAGGGAAACACCATATATTTT.

The rearrangement links TRBV4-1 to TRBJ1-1; D unclear. Germline V gene sequence: CDR1 MGHRA, CDR2 YSYEKL. Trimming took off 4 bases at V and 5 bases at J, with 17 bases between the two ends. This CDR3 region has 15 residues. The CDR3 DNA reads TGCGCCAGCAGCCTGGCGGAGGTATTCTTGACTGAAGCTTTCTTT. It codes for CASSLAEVFLTEAFF.

This clonotype was seen ten or more times. This chain links TRBV7-9 with TRBJ2-1, with 7 bases identical to TRBD2. The CDR3 sequence is 16 residues long. V trimming: 5 bases; J trimming: 9 bases; junction bases outside the gene matches: 16. The V gene's germline CDR1 is SEHNR and CDR2 FQNEAQ (reference sequence). The CDR3 DNA reads as TGTGCCAGCAGCCGGCCGGGACTATCCACGAGGATTGAGCAGTTCTTC. Its protein is CASSRPGLSTRIEQFF.

This clonotype was detected ten times or more. This chain links TRBV3-1 with TRBJ2-3; D call uncertain. The CDR3 sequence is 15 residues long. Germline V gives CDR1 LGHDT, CDR2 YNNKEL (reference sequence). Trimming took 4 bases from V and 2 from J, leaving 13 bases between them. The CDR3 coding sequence is TGTGCCAGCAGCCCGTCCGGTATTTACACAGATACGCAGTATTTT. This codes for CASSPSGIYTDTQYF.

The sample holds many counts of this clonotype. This chain connects TRBV28 to TRBJ2-7, with 8 bases lining up with TRBD2. V shed 2 bases, J shed 11 bases, and the junction held 5 bases outside the gene matches. Per germline, CDR1 MDHEN and CDR2 SYDVKM. The CDR3 has 12 residues. The CDR3 DNA reads as TGTGCCAGCAGTTTAAATCGGGGGGGGAAGTACTTC. Protein product: CASSLNRGGKYF.

This clonotype came up many times. The chain is built from TRBV20-1 and TRBJ2-3; D might be TRBD2 (5 bases). CDR3 size: 12 residues. The V gene's germline CDR1 is DFQATT and CDR2 SNEGSKA (reference sequence). V lost 5 bases, J lost 7 bases, and 13 bases lay in between. The CDR3 here is CSAHASRHTQYF. The CDR3 nucleotides read TGCAGTGCTCATGCTAGCAGACATACGCAGTATTTT.

The chain carries TRBV9 and TRBJ2-1; the match to TRBD2 covers 14 bases. V lost 3 bases, J lost 6 bases, and 8 bases stayed unmatched. The CDR3 sequence is 17 residues long. Germline V gives CDR1 SGDLS, CDR2 YYNGEE. The CDR3 nucleotides are TGTGCCAGCAGCGCGGGGGGGGGGACTAGCGGGAGCAATGAGCAGTTCTTC. Translation: CASSAGGGTSGSNEQFF.

In its sample, this clonotype was seen a few times. V gene TRBV11-1 combines with J gene TRBJ1-1; D is possibly TRBD1 (5 bases). Trimming removed 4 bases at V and 5 bases at J, with 17 bases between. The CDR3 spans 15 residues. CDR1 is SGHAT and CDR2 is FQDESV in the germline V gene (reference sequence). In nucleotides, the CDR3 is TGTGCCAGCAGCTGGGCGACCCGGGGCAGAACTGAAGCTTTCTTT. It is translated as CASSWATRGRTEAFF.

The CDR3 DNA is TGTGCCAGCAGTTTTGGGTATAGTCAGCCCCAGCATTTT. This encodes CASSFGYSQPQHF. J is TRBJ1-5 and V is TRBV28; D is uncertain. CDR1 is MDHEN, CDR2 SYDVKM, per germline. The CDR3 sequence is 13 residues long. V lost 3 bases to trimming and J lost 6 bases, with 9 bases between them. The variable domain in full, completed from reference TRBV28 and TRBJ1-5, reads DVKVTQSSRYLVKRTGEKVFLECVQDMDHENMFWYRQDPGLGLRLIYFSYDVKMKEKGDIPEGYSVSREKKERFSLILESASTNQTSMYLCASSFGYSQPQHFGDGTRLSIL.

This clonotype has a handful of counts. The CDR3 protein is CASSLARGQGLNGYTF. CDR3 nucleotide sequence: TGCGCCAGCAGCTTGGCCAGGGGGCAGGGGTTAAATGGCTACACCTTC. The V and J genes are TRBV5-1 and TRBJ1-2; 8 bases map to TRBD1. The germline V gene encodes CDR1 SGHRS and CDR2 YFSETQ. This CDR3 is built from 16 residues. V was clipped by 0 bases and J by 6 bases; unmatched bases: 10.

This chain joins TRBV25-1 and TRBJ1-1; 7 bases match TRBD1. Per germline, CDR1 MGHDK and CDR2 SYGVNS. J gave up 0 bases and V 9 bases, and 7 bases lay outside the gene matches. The CDR3 consists of 14 residues. The CDR3 sequence is CASNHRGMNTEAFF. CDR3 sequence (DNA): TGTGCCAGTAACCACAGGGGAATGAACACTGAAGCTTTCTTT.

V gene TRBV27 combines with J gene TRBJ2-1; 8 bases agree with TRBD2. V lost 3 bases to trimming and J lost 8 bases; unmatched junction nucleotides: 12. Germline loops: CDR1 MNHEY, CDR2 SMNVEV (reference sequence). This CDR3 has 16 amino acids. CDR3 nucleotides: TGTGCCAGCAGTTTTTTTAACGGGGGGGCTCCGGATGAGCAGTTCTTC. Its protein product is CASSFFNGGAPDEQFF.

This clonotype was counted at least ten times. V gene TRBV27 combines with J gene TRBJ1-1; D is unresolved. V was pared by 3 bases and J by 4 bases, with 9 bases between. Germline assignment: CDR1 MNHEY and CDR2 SMNVEV (reference sequence). The CDR3 covers 13 residues. This CDR3 reads CASSFVTGTEAFF. CDR3 DNA: TGTGCCAGCAGTTTCGTAACGGGCACTGAAGCTTTCTTT.